There are many counts of the clone carrying this T cell receptor (beta chain). Its antigen remains unknown. These data are taken from a study of human T cells and chemical hapten exposure. General study results and limits: High-frequency TCRs, those above 1 in 1000, stayed the same after DPC sensitization.

Library construction involved attaching unique molecular identifiers to individual cDNA molecules, which allowed quantitative, reproducible TCR counting. TCRdb processed the RACE reads anew with MiXCR; each CDR3 protein has one entry. The table includes about 73,000 distinct CDR3 sequences, roughly 8.5% detected once. Trimming removed 1 base from V and 4 bases from J; junction bases left unmatched: 5. CDR3 length: 15 residues. Per germline, CDR1 LGHDT and CDR2 YNNKEL (reference sequence). Time point indicated: patch test 2, 6 weeks after DPC sensitization. Specified treatment: therapeutic diphenylcyclopropenone sensitization with weekly scalp DPC. Sample donors consisted of patients with alopecia, aged 18 to 70 years, who were suitable for DPC.

The chain links TRBV3-1 to TRBJ1-1, with 8 bases aligning to TRBD1. This sequence originates from a woman between 45 and 60 years old with alopecia areata. Some clones in this sample may be carry-over from other donors' samples. The source material was whole blood, sampled in connection with sensitization to the hapten diphenylcyclopropenone (DPC). For the CDR3, the DNA is TGTGCCAGCAGCCAAGGAGTAACAGGGGGCACTGAAGCTTTCTTT. Protein product: CASSQGVTGGTEAFF.